These 22 T cell receptor beta chains originate from one sample sequenced in a study of post-analysis software for immune sequencing data. Study-level results: Compared with controls, patients had more of roughly 5 TRBV segments, including TRBV5-6, TRBV5-1 and TRBV20-1.

Incorporated into the TCR beta cDNA libraries were unique molecular identifiers, which served to reduce PCR and sequencing biases. Via MiXCR, TCRdb re-called the PCR reads, giving one row per CDR3 protein. The sample carries 350,000 to 500,000 distinct CDR3 sequences, 30% to 45% recorded once. For these receptors, no antigen is known. Sequencing was carried out using blood. The receptors here all came from a girl between 2 and 10 years old with multiple sclerosis.

This rearrangement joins TRBV6-4 to TRBJ2-5; possible D gene TRBD2, 7 bases. V was trimmed by 1 base and J by 0 bases, leaving 12 bases between them. CDR1 is MRHNA and CDR2 is SNTAGT in the germline V gene. The CDR3 has 16 residues. CDR3 sequence reads: CASSDLGGADQETQYF. The CDR3 bases are TGTGCCAGCAGTGACTTGGGGGGGGCGGACCAAGAGACCCAGTACTTC.

The DNA of the CDR3 is TGCAGCGTTTATGGGGATTGGAATGAGCAGTTCTTC. Translating it yields CSVYGDWNEQFF. The V call is TRBV29-1, the J call TRBJ2-1, with D hard to call. The germline V and J ends were trimmed by 5 bases and 7 bases, with 12 bases remaining between them. Per the germline V gene, CDR1 is SQVTM and CDR2 is ANQGSEA. The CDR3 length is 12 residues.

The chain recombines TRBV12-3 or TRBV12-4 with TRBJ2-1; D tentatively fits TRBD1 or TRBD2 (5 bases each). The germline V and J ends were trimmed by 5 bases and 6 bases, with 14 bases remaining between them. The CDR3 contains 14 residues. CDR3 DNA sequence: TGTGCCAGCAGTCTGGGGGTCGAGGTCAATGAGCAGTTCTTC. This translates into CASSLGVEVNEQFF.

The chain is built from TRBV29-1 and TRBJ1-5; D ambiguous. Germline assignment: CDR1 SQVTM and CDR2 ANQGSEA. There are 12 residues in the CDR3. With 4 bases removed from V and 2 bases from J, the gap between germline ends came to 6 bases. The CDR3 loop is CSVAEGNQPQHF. CDR3 nucleotides: TGCAGCGTTGCTGAGGGCAATCAGCCCCAGCATTTT.

This clonotype was seen a handful of times. The CDR3 is CASSLAAGTSSGGGYTF. The DNA for the CDR3 is TGCGCCAGCAGCTTGGCCGCCGGGACATCCTCCGGTGGGGGCTACACCTTC. This chain uses TRBV5-1 with TRBJ1-2; perhaps TRBD1 as D (6 bases). Per germline, CDR1 SGHRS and CDR2 YFSETQ. Trimming shortened V by 0 bases and J by 8 bases, and 23 bases separated the two germline ends. This CDR3 has 17 residues.

The chain uses TRBV2 and TRBJ1-5; D gene unclear. Germline V gene sequence: CDR1 SNHLY, CDR2 FYNNEI. The CDR3 runs 16 residues. With 2 bases removed from V and 1 base from J, the gap between germline ends came to 12 bases. Here the CDR3 reads CASSERRWQSNQPQHF. CDR3 in DNA: TGTGCCAGCAGTGAACGTAGGTGGCAGAGCAATCAGCCCCAGCATTTT.

The rearrangement uses TRBV7-9 and TRBJ2-3; D might be TRBD2 (5 bases). Between the trimmed V and J ends, which lost 5 bases and 8 bases, there was a span of 8 bases. CDR3 length equals 11 residues. From germline, CDR1 is SEHNR and CDR2 FQNEAQ (reference sequence). Here the CDR3 DNA reads TGTGCCAGCAGCCCAACTAGTACGCAGTATTTT. It codes for CASSPTSTQYF.

This clonotype was seen only a few times. V usage is TRBV28 and J usage is TRBJ2-7, with 7 positions matching TRBD2. V dropped 3 bases and J dropped 4; count of bases not matched to a gene: 12. The CDR3 is 16 residues long. CDR1 is MDHEN, CDR2 SYDVKM, per germline. CDR3 DNA sequence: TGTGCCAGCAGTTTTAGTCTGGCGGGGGTCAGTTACGAGCAGTACTTC. Translation gives CASSFSLAGVSYEQYF.

This clonotype was observed at least ten times. The chain couples TRBV5-6 to TRBJ2-7; TRBD2 aligns across 9 bases. After removal of 0 bases from V and 5 bases from J, the junction contained 12 bases not matched to a gene. Germline CDR1 SGHDT, CDR2 YYEEEE. There are 17 residues in the CDR3. CDR3 in DNA: TGTGCCAGCAGCTTGGATCTCGTAGGTAGCGGGAGTGACGAGCAGTACTTC. Its translation: CASSLDLVGSGSDEQYF.

This chain links TRBV12-3 or TRBV12-4 with TRBJ1-5; D remains ambiguous. Trimming took 4 bases from V and 4 from J, leaving 11 bases between them. CDR3 length equals 14 residues. CDR3 in DNA: TGTGCCAGCAGTTCCCTTAGCGGGAATCAGCCCCAGCATTTT. It encodes CASSSLSGNQPQHF.

At least ten counts were recorded for this clonotype. The rearrangement uses TRBV9 and TRBJ2-1; D perhaps matches TRBD2 (6 bases). The V end was cut by 0 bases, the J end by 0 bases, with 13 bases between. Germline loops: CDR1 SGDLS, CDR2 YYNGEE. CDR3 length equals 17 residues. CDR3 amino acids: CASSVDGGTSSYNEQFF. The CDR3 DNA is TGTGCCAGCAGCGTAGATGGCGGGACGAGCTCCTACAATGAGCAGTTCTTC. The full variable domain, in which reference TRBV9 and TRBJ2-1 provide the parts outside the CDR3, is DSGVTQTPKHLITATGQRVTLRCSPRSGDLSVYWYQQSLDQGLQFLIQYYNGEERAKGNILERFSAQQFPDLHSELNLSSLELGDSALYFCASSVDGGTSSYNEQFFGPGTRLTVL.

This clonotype was recorded once. The V and J genes are TRBV5-1 and TRBJ1-2, with D possibly being TRBD1 (5 bases). This CDR3 has 13 amino acids. The germline V gene encodes CDR1 SGHRS and CDR2 YFSETQ. The V gene lost 4 bases and the J gene lost 8 bases, with 15 bases spanning the gap. The CDR3 protein is CASSDLDRAGYTF. The CDR3 DNA sequence: TGCGCCAGCAGCGATTTAGACAGAGCAGGCTACACCTTC.

This clonotype has just one count. The gene calls are TRBV5-1 and TRBJ2-1; D is perhaps TRBD2 (7 bases). The CDR3 sequence is 17 residues long. V lost 0 bases and J lost 6, with 19 bases in between. Germline V CDR1 and CDR2: SGHRS, YFSETQ. CDR3 in amino acids: CASSLASGTRIFNEQFF. In DNA form, the CDR3 reads TGCGCCAGCAGCTTGGCCAGCGGGACACGAATATTCAATGAGCAGTTCTTC.

V is TRBV20-1 and J is TRBJ2-3; 12 nucleotides align to TRBD2. The CDR3 spans 14 residues. The germline gives CDR1 DFQATT, CDR2 SNEGSKA (reference sequence). The V segment lost 7 bases and the J segment 3 bases; nucleotides outside the gene matches: 5. The CDR3 bases are TGCAGTGTTGAAGGACTAGCGGGGACAGATACGCAGTATTTT. Translating it yields CSVEGLAGTDTQYF.

This clonotype occurred a few times. The V and J genes are TRBV29-1 and TRBJ2-1, with D perhaps TRBD2 (5 bases). Germline values: CDR1 SQVTM, CDR2 ANQGSEA. V lost 0 bases to trimming and J lost 12 bases, with 6 bases between them. The CDR3 sequence is 10 residues long. For the CDR3, the DNA is TGCAGCGTTGAAGACCGGGGGCAGTTCTTC. Amino acid sequence: CSVEDRGQFF.

The chain joins TRBV4-2 to TRBJ2-7; D may be TRBD2 (5 bases). The V and J ends lost 0 bases and 3 bases respectively, with 9 bases between them. CDR3 size: 14 residues. The germline CDR1 and CDR2 sequences are LGHNA and YNFKEQ. The CDR3 region is CASSQDTGIYEQYF. CDR3 nucleotides: TGTGCCAGCAGCCAAGATACGGGGATCTACGAGCAGTACTTC.

The CDR3 nucleotides are TGTGCCAGCAGCCCAATTAGCGGGGCCTCCTACAATGAGCAGTTCTTC. Translated: CASSPISGASYNEQFF. This rearrangement joins TRBV11-2 to TRBJ2-1; TRBD2 agrees at 8 bases. This CDR3 contains 16 residues. The trim removed 5 bases at V and 0 bases at J, leaving 6 bases unmatched. Per germline, CDR1 SGHAT and CDR2 FQNNGV.

As for this clonotype: Germline is not matched at one junction end, which may reflect a read error. The V gene is TRBV12-3 or TRBV12-4, the J gene TRBJ2-1, with 13 bases identical to TRBD2. The CDR3 consists of 15 residues. Here the CDR3 reads CASSPRGLAGNGQFF. In nucleotides, the CDR3 is TGTGCCAGCAGTCCCCGGGGACTAGCGGGAAATGGGCAGTTCTTC.

A word on this clonotype: The junction shows a germline mismatch at one end, possibly a read error. The rearrangement joins TRBV10-3 to TRBJ1-1; 7 bases line up with TRBD1. In germline, CDR1 is ENHRY, CDR2 SYGVKD. The CDR3 runs 14 residues. As DNA, the CDR3 is TGTACCATCACTGGACAGGAGAAGAACACTGAAGCTTTCTTT. It is translated as CTITGQEKNTEAFF.

Turning to this clonotype: The junction does not match germline at one end; this may be a read error. The CDR3 is CASRYSRVNQPQHF. CDR3 nucleotide sequence: TGTGCCAGCAGGTACTCGAGGGTCAACCAGCCCCAGCATTTT. The chain uses TRBV6-5 and TRBJ1-5; D uncertain. CDR3 length: 14 amino acids. Germline CDR1 MNHEY, CDR2 SVGAGI.

The chain carries TRBV12-3 or TRBV12-4 and TRBJ2-1, with 13 positions matching TRBD2. V was pared by 5 bases and J by 9 bases, with 10 bases of the junction left unmatched. This CDR3 contains 16 residues. As DNA, the CDR3 is TGTGCCAGCAGTGAGTTTGGACTAGCGGGAGTTGGTGAGCAGTTCTTC. Its protein is CASSEFGLAGVGEQFF.

This clonotype has only a few counts. The chain joins TRBV2 to TRBJ2-3, with TRBD1 matching over 9 bases. The germline V gene encodes CDR1 SNHLY and CDR2 FYNNEI. Trimming cost V 5 bases and J 4 bases; bases outside gene matches: 7. The CDR3 runs to 15 residues. CDR3 bases: TGTGCCAGCAGTTTCACAGGGGGCATGTCAGATACGCAGTATTTT. This translates into CASSFTGGMSDTQYF. Using reference TRBV2 and TRBJ2-3 for the parts outside the CDR3, the full variable domain is EPEVTQTPSHQVTQMGQEVILRCVPISNHLYFYWYRQILGQKVEFLVSFYNNEISEKSEIFDDQFSVERPDGSNFTLKIRSTKLEDSAMYFCASSFTGGMSDTQYFGPGTRLTVL.